This entry concerns a single T cell receptor (beta chain). It lacks a known antigen. Qualities for individual bases were not recorded, and no much larger clone is one base off. This record belongs to a study of CD8+ T cells in alopecia areata (dated by TCRdb to 2017 to 2018). Regarding the research as a whole: Treated patients were enrolled in an open-label pilot trial of oral tofacitinib at 5 to 10 mg twice daily for moderate-to-severe alopecia areata. Tofacitinib was administered for 6 to 18 months, and 6 months of follow-up off drug were then conducted to assess delayed response and recurrence. Disease severity in treated patients was measured with the SALT score, which quantifies the percentage of affected scalp surface area. In both human patients and the C3H/HeJ mouse model, the study applied high-throughput TCRbeta sequencing to look at T cell clonal expansion in alopecia areata. On the human side, TCRbeta sequencing was run on scalp tissue and on sorted CD4+ and CD8+ peripheral blood T cells from healthy controls and from alopecia areata patients with either patchy or totalis/universalis disease. Tofacitinib-treated patients had biopsies at baseline and at 4 and 24 weeks of treatment, with a later scalp biopsy in several patients. Scalp clonality was compared across normal scalp (n=4), patchy alopecia areata scalp (n=8), and alopecia totalis/universalis scalp (n=8). RNA was obtained with the PAXgene miRNA kit for fixed scalp, the miRNeasy kit for PBMCs, and the RNeasy kit for mouse skin. TCRbeta CDR3 regions were amplified by immunoSEQ multiplex PCR using 35 Vbeta forward and 13 Jbeta reverse primers.

Libraries were built with the immunoSEQ multiplex PCR assay. RNA was extracted from all samples and reverse transcribed into cDNA, which served as template for TCR sequencing. First-strand cDNA was synthesized with SuperScript III using a 2:1 mix of oligo-dT and random hexamers. A synthetic immune receptor repertoire was used to measure amplification bias, and any remaining bias was corrected computationally. The authors' pipeline ran thus. After raw reads were preprocessed to remove errors, the CDR3 was defined following IMGT conventions as running from the conserved cysteine to phenylalanine. Clonality was computed by normalizing Shannon entropy by log2 of the number of productive unique TCRs and subtracting the result from 1. CD4 or CD8 identity of scalp clones was inferred by cross-referencing scalp TCRbeta sequences with sorted blood CD4 and CD8 repertoires. In its TCRdb copy, this immuneACCESS table keeps in-frame sequences only and misses some clones. Where compared with another copy, unresolved V genes explain less than half of these, and the others have no known cause. V and J calls and clone size come straight from that table; D and trimming were deduced from the DNA. Within this sample are about 110,000 clones, with 84% of them counted one time only. The top ten clonotypes cover 20% to 25% of the sample.

The CDR3, cysteine through phenylalanine, is 17 amino acids long. Left in the record is the CDR3 DNA by itself, 51 bases read in frame from the first base. On the study overall, not on this receptor specifically: TCR sequences shared between patients were less clear than in mice, possibly partly because of HLA diversity in the patient population. Because the treated cohort was small and included a single nonresponder, larger studies are needed to assess links between baseline CD8+ expansion and response. Higher clonality and more expanded CD8+ clones were observed in lesional scalp than in normal scalp, particularly in alopecia totalis/universalis, a finding suggestive of antigenic drive. Tofacitinib significantly decreased scalp clonality and the number of expanded CD8+ clones among the top 100 scalp clones. Scalp TCR repertoire analysis is complicated because resident alphabeta T cells in normal human skin are also sequenced, whereas mouse skin is dominated by gammadelta T cells. Many expanded lesional clones persisted in scalp and blood during tofacitinib treatment, which may partly explain relapse after stopping treatment.

The time point label for this specimen denotes: about 5 months on oral tofacitinib. Read against the paper, the sample's treatment or condition label means: oral pan-JAK inhibitor, 5-10 mg twice daily. From alopecia areata patients, peripheral blood was collected along with lesional scalp punch biopsies. PBMCs were isolated by density centrifugation and stained for CD3, CD4 and CD8, and CD4+ and CD8+ T cells were sorted on a FACSAria. The rearranged chain carries TRBV21-1 and TRBJ2-1. TRBV21-1 is a documented pseudogene. This TCR derives from a human donor with alopecia areata. The starting material was CD8+ T cells sorted from blood, obtained at week 24, from a patient treated with tofacitinib. CDR3 region: CASSKGVGGGFYNEQFF. The sequenced DNA: TGTGCCAGCAGCAAAGGGGTCGGAGGGGGGTTCTACAATGAGCAGTTCTTC.